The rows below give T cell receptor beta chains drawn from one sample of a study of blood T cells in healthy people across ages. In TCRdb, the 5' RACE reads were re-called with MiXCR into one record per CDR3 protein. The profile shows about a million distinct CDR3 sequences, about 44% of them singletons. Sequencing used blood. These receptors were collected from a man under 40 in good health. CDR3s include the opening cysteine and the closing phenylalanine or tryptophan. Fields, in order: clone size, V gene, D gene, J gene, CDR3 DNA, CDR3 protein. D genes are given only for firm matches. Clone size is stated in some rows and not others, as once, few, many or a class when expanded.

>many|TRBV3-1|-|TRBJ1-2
TGTGCCAGCAGCCAAATTCTACAGGGCCTTACCTATGGCTACACCTTC
CASSQILQGLTYGYTF
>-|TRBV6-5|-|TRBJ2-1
TGTGCCAGCAGTTACAACGTAGCCTACGAGCAGTTCTTC
CASSYNVAYEQFF
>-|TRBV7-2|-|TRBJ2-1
TGTGCCAGCAGTTCGCCACCCGATCGTTACAATGGGCAGTTCTTC
CASSSPPDRYNGQFF
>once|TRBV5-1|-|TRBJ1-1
TGCGCCAGCAGTCACGGACCGGGGACTGAAGCTTTCTTT
CASSHGPGTEAFF
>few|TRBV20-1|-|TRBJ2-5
TGCAGTGCTTTAGCTCCGGATAAGGAAGGGACCCAGTACTTC
CSALAPDKEGTQYF
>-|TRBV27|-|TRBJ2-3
TGTGCCAGCAAAGAACCGGGACTCGCCACAGATACGCAGTATTTT
CASKEPGLATDTQYF
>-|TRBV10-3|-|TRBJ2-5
TGTGCCATCAGTGAGGGGTGGGAGACCCAGTACTTC
CAISEGWETQYF
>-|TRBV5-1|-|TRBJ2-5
TGCGCCGGCAGCGTGGACGGATTCCAAGAGACCCAGTACTTC
CAGSVDGFQETQYF
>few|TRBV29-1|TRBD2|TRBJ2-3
TGCAGCGTTGAACCTAGCGGGGGGGCCATTACAGATACGCAGTATTTT
CSVEPSGGAITDTQYF
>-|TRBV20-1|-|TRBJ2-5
TGCACCACACAGGAGGCGGCGATCGGGGATGAGCAGTACTTC
CTTQEAAIGDEQYF
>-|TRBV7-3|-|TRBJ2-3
TGTGCCAGCAGCTCGTGGGACTCAGCAGATACGCAGTATTTT
CASSSWDSADTQYF
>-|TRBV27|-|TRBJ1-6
TGTGCCAGCAGCTCCCAGGGTCGGCTTTTGTCACCCCTCCACTTT
CASSSQGRLLSPLHF
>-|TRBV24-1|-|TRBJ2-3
TGTGCCACCAGCGACGGTTTCAGGGGCACAGATACGCAGTATTTT
CATSDGFRGTDTQYF
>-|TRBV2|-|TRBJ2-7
TGTGCCAGCAGAGGTGAGAATGAGCAGTACTTC
CASRGENEQYF
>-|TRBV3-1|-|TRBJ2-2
TGTGCCAGCAGCCCTTGGGGTAGCAGGGACACCGGGGAGCTGTTTTTT
CASSPWGSRDTGELFF
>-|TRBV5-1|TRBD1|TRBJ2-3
TGCGCCGGATTATGGACAGGGGAAGATACGCAGTATTTT
CAGLWTGEDTQYF
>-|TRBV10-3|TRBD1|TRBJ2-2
TGTGCCATCGGACAGGGCGCGAACACCGGGGAGCTGTTTTTT
CAIGQGANTGELFF